The 27 T cell receptor beta chains below were found in one sample sequenced in a study of cytomegalovirus exposure and HLA in healthy donors. Only in-frame clones appear in the TCRdb table, and some are missing; sequencing was by immunoSEQ multiplex PCR. The table has roughly 250,000 clones, approximately 83% seen once. Sequenced input: PBMCs. The receptors were sampled from a young woman in good health and CMV-seropositive.

V gene TRBV30 combines with J gene TRBJ1-1; D may be TRBD1 (5 bases). Trimming left V 7 bases short and J 2 bases short, with 14 bases between. Germline CDR1 and CDR2: GTSNPN and SVGIG (reference sequence). There are 13 residues in the CDR3. The CDR3 nucleotides read TGTGCCTCGCGACAGACCAGTAACACTGAAGCTTTCTTT. It encodes CASRQTSNTEAFF.

In its sample, this clone was seen once. This chain connects TRBV27 to TRBJ2-1, with 8 nucleotides matching TRBD1. Trimming took 5 bases from V and 8 from J; bases not matched to a gene: 8. The CDR3 is made up of 14 amino acids. The V gene's germline CDR1 is MNHEY and CDR2 SMNVEV (reference sequence). CDR3 bases: TGTGCCAGCAGTCCCAGGACAGGGTTGGATGAGCAGTTCTTC. This translates into CASSPRTGLDEQFF.

V gene TRBV12-5 combines with J gene TRBJ2-7, with D unresolved. This CDR3 spans 12 amino acids. Germline CDR1 is LGHNT and CDR2 is FRNRAP. V dropped 7 bases and J dropped 1 base, with 8 bases sitting between them. CDR3 amino acids: CASATVSYEQYF. The CDR3 DNA follows: TGTGCTAGTGCCACTGTGTCCTACGAGCAGTACTTC.

V and J are TRBV29-1 and TRBJ1-3; D uncertain. This CDR3 is built from 14 residues. V lost 7 bases and J lost 0, with 13 bases in between. CDR1 and CDR2 from the germline V gene are SQVTM and ANQGSEA. Here the CDR3 reads CSAEGGSSGNTIYF. CDR3 bases: TGCAGCGCTGAGGGCGGGAGCTCTGGAAACACCATATATTTT.

The chain employs TRBV27 and TRBJ2-2; 8 nucleotides line up with TRBD2. The junction had 4 bases not matched to a gene; V was cut back by 0 bases and J by 4 bases. The CDR3 has 16 residues. CDR1 is MNHEY and CDR2 is SMNVEV in the germline V gene (reference sequence). CDR3 nucleotide sequence: TGTGCCAGCAGTTTATCAACGGGAGGGTTCACCGGGGAGCTGTTTTTT. Encoded protein: CASSLSTGGFTGELFF.

The chain joins TRBV9 to TRBJ2-7; no reliable D call. Germline V gene sequence: CDR1 SGDLS, CDR2 YYNGEE. The CDR3 runs to 13 residues. Trimming took 4 bases from V and 5 from J, leaving 13 bases between them. The CDR3 here is CASSPWSPDEQYF. The CDR3, as DNA: TGTGCCAGCAGCCCATGGAGTCCCGACGAGCAGTACTTC. Variable domain in full (rest from reference TRBV9 and TRBJ2-7): DSGVTQTPKHLITATGQRVTLRCSPRSGDLSVYWYQQSLDQGLQFLIQYYNGEERAKGNILERFSAQQFPDLHSELNLSSLELGDSALYFCASSPWSPDEQYFGPGTRLTVT.

This clone has a handful of counts. V and J are TRBV15 and TRBJ2-2, with D tentatively TRBD2 (7 bases). Germline CDR1 is LNHNV and CDR2 is YYDKDF (reference sequence). CDR3 size: 16 residues. V was cut by 1 base and J by 4 bases, with 13 bases left in between. In DNA form, the CDR3 reads TGTGCCACCAGCAGAGGGGGGGGCCGGGGCACCGGGGAGCTGTTTTTT. As protein: CATSRGGGRGTGELFF.

V is TRBV6-6 and J is TRBJ1-1, with D hard to call. V lost 6 bases to trimming and J lost 1 base, with 9 bases between them. CDR1 is MNHNY, CDR2 SVGAGI, per germline (reference sequence). CDR3 size: 13 residues. The CDR3 DNA is TGTGCCAGCAGCTCCGGGGAGAACACTGAAGCTTTCTTT. Protein sequence: CASSSGENTEAFF.

The chain couples TRBV29-1 to TRBJ2-5; 11 nucleotides line up with TRBD2. Germline trimming cut 3 bases from V and 5 bases from J; bases unmatched to any gene: 11. The CDR3 consists of 16 residues. In germline, CDR1 is SQVTM, CDR2 ANQGSEA. CDR3 region: CSVESSGRAFWETQYF. The CDR3 DNA reads TGCAGCGTTGAGAGTAGCGGGAGGGCCTTTTGGGAGACCCAGTACTTC.

V usage is TRBV7-9 and J usage is TRBJ2-1; 9 bases are a match to TRBD2. CDR3 length equals 16 residues. The ends lost 5 bases at V and 9 bases at J; junction bases unmatched: 14. Germline CDR1 SEHNR, CDR2 FQNEAQ (reference sequence). The CDR3 region has the DNA TGTGCCAGCAGCCGCGGGGGGCGGGAGGGTTGGGGTGAGCAGTTCTTC. Residues: CASSRGGREGWGEQFF. Looking up the rest from reference TRBV7-9 and TRBJ2-1 gives the full variable domain: DTGVSQNPRHKITKRGQNVTFRCDPISEHNRLYWYRQTLGQGPEFLTYFQNEAQLEKSRLLSDRFSAERPKGSFSTLEIQRTEQGDSAMYLCASSRGGREGWGEQFFGPGTRLTVL.

The chain employs TRBV9 and TRBJ2-3, with D possibly TRBD2 on 6 matching bases. Between the trimmed V and J ends, which lost 3 bases and 7 bases, there was a span of 9 bases. The CDR3 runs 12 residues. CDR1 is SGDLS, CDR2 YYNGEE, per germline. The CDR3 bases are TGTGCCAGCAGCGGGGGGGAAAATACGCAGTATTTT. This sequence encodes CASSGGENTQYF.

CDR3 region: CASSQQGAEAFF. CDR3 in DNA: TGCGCCAGCAGCCAACAGGGGGCTGAAGCTTTCTTT. The chain couples TRBV4-1 to TRBJ1-1; 7 nucleotides agree with TRBD1. CDR3 size: 12 residues. Per the germline V gene, CDR1 is MGHRA and CDR2 is YSYEKL. V shed 2 bases, J shed 6 bases, and the junction held 0 bases outside the gene matches.

The V and J genes are TRBV5-1 and TRBJ2-7; a weak D match, TRBD2 (6 bases). V was cut by 4 bases and J by 0 bases, with 17 bases left in between. CDR3 size: 16 residues. Per germline, CDR1 SGHRS and CDR2 YFSETQ. The CDR3: CASSEYSGTLSYEQYF. DNA of the CDR3: TGCGCCAGCAGCGAGTATTCAGGGACTCTCTCCTACGAGCAGTACTTC.

CDR3: CASSYLGQGSTGELFF. DNA for the CDR3: TGCGCCAGCAGCTACCTTGGACAGGGCTCCACCGGGGAGCTGTTTTTT. This rearrangement joins TRBV5-1 to TRBJ2-2, with 8 bases fitting TRBD1. J was trimmed by 4 bases and V by 3 bases; bases with no gene match: 8. CDR3 size: 16 residues. Germline loops: CDR1 SGHRS, CDR2 YFSETQ.

The chain employs TRBV18 and TRBJ2-5; D perhaps matches TRBD1 (6 bases). Trimming removed 3 bases from V and 4 bases from J, with 12 bases in between. The CDR3 covers 14 residues. Germline values: CDR1 KGHSH, CDR2 LQKENI. This CDR3 is CASSPGALRETQYF. The CDR3 DNA sequence: TGTGCCAGCTCACCGGGGGCTTTGAGAGAGACCCAGTACTTC.

J is TRBJ2-7 and V is TRBV6-1, with D hard to call. CDR1 is MNHNS and CDR2 is SASEGT in the germline V gene. This CDR3 is 10 amino acids long. V shed 4 bases and J shed 7 bases, with 5 bases lying between them. CDR3 nucleotide sequence: TGTGCCAGCAGTGCGGTTGAGCAGTACTTC. Translated: CASSAVEQYF.

The gene calls are TRBV10-3 and TRBJ2-7, with 11 bases fitting TRBD2. This CDR3 has 14 residues. After removal of 5 bases from V and 4 bases from J, the junction contained 4 bases not matched to a gene. Per the germline V gene, CDR1 is ENHRY and CDR2 is SYGVKD. CDR3 in DNA: TGTGCCATCAGTCCCGGGACTAGCGGTTACGAGCAGTACTTC. Protein product: CAISPGTSGYEQYF.

The chain links TRBV27 to TRBJ1-2; D gene ambiguous. Trimming left V 3 bases short and J 0 bases short, with 11 bases between. Germline CDR1 MNHEY, CDR2 SMNVEV (reference sequence). This CDR3 is built from 15 residues. The chain's CDR3 is CASSFSLGANYGYTF. The CDR3 coding sequence is TGTGCCAGCAGTTTCAGCCTAGGAGCTAACTATGGCTACACCTTC.

This chain connects TRBV5-6 to TRBJ1-2, with a possible D match to TRBD1 (6 bases). The CDR3 runs to 19 residues. With 1 base removed from V and 7 bases from J, the gap between germline ends came to 29 bases. Germline lookup yields CDR1 SGHDT and CDR2 YYEEEE. The CDR3 region is CASSLFVTNLNSYRAGYTF. The CDR3 region has the DNA TGTGCCAGCAGCTTGTTCGTCACGAACCTAAACTCTTACAGGGCTGGCTACACCTTC.

This chain joins TRBV10-3 and TRBJ1-1, with D hard to call. Trimming took 0 bases from V and 2 from J, leaving 7 bases between them. This CDR3 is built from 14 residues. The germline V gene has CDR1 ENHRY and CDR2 SYGVKD. The DNA for the CDR3 is TGTGCCATCAGTGAGTCGGGCCTCAACACTGAAGCTTTCTTT. Translated, it gives CAISESGLNTEAFF.

This clone came up a few times. The chain has TRBV6-4 and TRBJ2-1, with 10 bases lining up with TRBD2. Germline V gene sequence: CDR1 MRHNA, CDR2 SNTAGT. The CDR3 has 15 amino acids. V dropped 2 bases and J dropped 6; count of bases not matched to a gene: 4. The CDR3 protein is CASSDGLAGVNEQFF. In DNA, the CDR3 is TGTGCCAGCAGTGACGGGCTAGCGGGAGTCAATGAGCAGTTCTTC.

This clone occurred many times. J is TRBJ1-1 and V is TRBV7-2; possibly TRBD1 for D (6 bases). Trimming removed 5 bases from V and 7 bases from J, with 14 bases in between. Germline lookup yields CDR1 SGHTA and CDR2 FQGNSA. This CDR3 region has 13 residues. The CDR3 region has the DNA TGTGCCAGCAGCCTAGGGGGGACACTTGAAGCTTTCTTT. Protein sequence: CASSLGGTLEAFF.

The chain uses TRBV5-1 and TRBJ2-2; D is ambiguous. The CDR3 totals 15 residues. The V end lost 3 bases, the J end lost 3 bases, and 12 bases lay between the germline ends. The germline V gene encodes CDR1 SGHRS and CDR2 YFSETQ. CDR3 residues: CASSSEKQYTGELFF. The CDR3 region has the DNA TGCGCCAGCAGCTCGGAAAAACAGTACACCGGGGAGCTGTTTTTT.

The CDR3 coding sequence is TGTGCCAGCAGGATAACGGGACTCCCAGAGACCCAGTACTTC. Protein: CASRITGLPETQYF. V and J are TRBV27 and TRBJ2-5; D is perhaps TRBD2 (6 bases). The CDR3 loop spans 14 amino acids. Per the germline V gene, CDR1 is MNHEY and CDR2 is SMNVEV (reference sequence). The ends were cut back, 6 bases at V and 4 bases at J, with 15 bases in the middle.

The rearrangement joins TRBV4-1 to TRBJ2-5; 8 bases map to TRBD2. The CDR3 runs to 19 residues. The J segment lost 1 base and the V segment lost 4 bases, leaving 17 bases of the junction unmatched. Germline V gene sequence: CDR1 MGHRA, CDR2 YSYEKL. The CDR3 region is CASSRQRSPGGHLQETQYF. The CDR3 DNA reads TGCGCCAGCAGCCGCCAAAGGAGCCCGGGAGGGCACCTCCAAGAGACCCAGTACTTC.

The V call is TRBV6-5, the J call TRBJ2-5; 12 bases match TRBD2. The J segment lost 4 bases and the V segment lost 6 bases, leaving 0 bases of the junction unmatched. The CDR3 consists of 13 residues. Germline V gene lookup returns CDR1 MNHEY and CDR2 SVGAGI. CDR3 protein: CASRTSGGETQYF. CDR3 DNA sequence: TGTGCCAGCAGGACTAGCGGGGGAGAGACCCAGTACTTC.

This chain links TRBV27 with TRBJ1-5; maybe TRBD1 (6 bases). V shed 4 bases and J shed 6 bases, with 31 bases lying between them. Germline values: CDR1 MNHEY, CDR2 SMNVEV (reference sequence). The CDR3 extends over 20 amino acids. The CDR3 DNA sequence: TGTGCCAGCAGTTGGGTTAAAAGTGGGTCTCCAGGGGCGGGTTGTCAGCCCCAGCATTTT. Encoded protein: CASSWVKSGSPGAGCQPQHF.